The clone carrying this TCR beta chain has only one observation. Its antigen is still unknown. The data derive from a study of vaccination effects on CD4 cells after COVID-19. The CDR3 is made up of 12 amino acids. V was clipped by 5 bases and J by 3 bases, with 8 bases between them. Looked up from germline, CDR1 is SGHNT and CDR2 is YENEEA. Clones were sequenced by immunoSEQ multiplex PCR, and TCRdb holds only the in-frame ones, with some missing. The table shows some 56,000 clones, with 76% occurring only once. The ViraFEST assay expanded antigen-specific CD4+ T cells with viral peptide pools before sequencing. Once cultured for 10 days, the cells underwent separation to obtain CD4+ T cells. The infection with SARS-CoV-2 (confirmed by PCR) occurred in this person between March and December 2020. A density of roughly 2 million PBMC per well was used; these cells were cultured with approximately 10 IU/ml IL-2 and about 10 ug/ml peptides. Half-medium changes using IL-2 medium occurred on days 3 and 7.

The source material was CD4+ T cells from PBMCs cultured with HIV peptides, sampled before COVID-19 vaccination. The subset here: HIV-1 Nef peptide pool negative control/reference culture. The TCR originated in a human donor who had a prior SARS-CoV-2 infection. This rearrangement joins TRBV11-3 to TRBJ2-7, with D possibly being TRBD1 (5 bases). The CDR3 loop reads CASSADSYEQYF. The CDR3 bases are TGTGCCAGCAGCGCAGACAGCTACGAGCAGTACTTC.